The 18 T cell receptor beta chains reported below all come from one sample, sequenced in a study of tissue T cells after allogeneic stem cell transplantation. Clones were sequenced by immunoSEQ multiplex PCR, and TCRdb holds only the in-frame ones, with some missing. The sample has fewer than 9,000 clones, about two fifths seen once. Time point defined: mouse harvest day 14 after allogeneic transplant. Each mouse received 10^7 T-cell-depleted marrow cells plus 10^6 splenic CD5+ T cells by tail vein. Sequenced input: skin. Every receptor here comes from a female BALB/c mouse given C57BL/6 T cells with graft-versus-host disease after an allogeneic hematopoietic cell transplant.

This clone was detected once. The genes and germline here are from mouse. With the read ending 1 residue before the CDR3 end, the germline J gene is used to fill in that end. The V call is TRBV19, the J call TRBJ2-5, with 11 positions matching TRBD2. V was pared by 6 bases and J by 6 bases, with 6 bases of the junction left unmatched. The CDR3 loop spans 14 amino acids. CDR1 is FNHDT, CDR2 SITEND, per germline (reference sequence). CDR3 in amino acids: CASTRLGGLDTQYF. CDR3 DNA (partial): TGTGCCAGCACGCGACTGGGGGGGTTGGACACCCAGTAC.

About this clone: Germline and genes: mouse. The CDR3 goes on 1 residue after the read ends, and that part is filled in from the germline J gene. The chain recombines TRBV26 with TRBJ2-4; tentative D call: TRBD1 (6 bases). Trimming removed 0 bases from V and 4 bases from J, with 8 bases in between. The CDR3 consists of 14 residues. Germline CDR1 is KGHPV and CDR2 is FQNQEV (reference sequence). CDR3 bases read: TGTGCCAGCAGTCTGTCTCCAGGGGAAAACACCTTGTAC. Its protein is CASSLSPGENTLY. The whole CDR3 region reads CASSLSPGENTLYF.

This clone was seen a handful of times. Here the gene names and germline are mouse. The read ends 1 residue before the CDR3 terminus; that terminus is restored from the germline J gene. This chain links TRBV4 with TRBJ2-7, with TRBD2 matching over 8 bases. This CDR3 comprises 14 residues. The germline V gene has CDR1 LGHDT and CDR2 YNNKQL (reference sequence). Trimming took 6 bases from V and 0 from J; bases not matched to a gene: 4. The part of the CDR3 DNA that was read is TGTGCCAGCAGTAAGACTGGGGACTCCTATGAACAGTAC. Residues: CASSKTGDSYEQY. The full CDR3 reads CASSKTGDSYEQYF.

On this clone itself: The listed genes are named as in mouse. The observed sequence ends 1 residue before the CDR3 terminus, with the missing tail filled in from the germline J gene. The rearrangement uses TRBV15 and TRBJ2-7; D uncertain. Germline V gene lookup returns CDR1 SGHND and CDR2 FRSKSL. The CDR3 runs 12 residues. The V and J ends lost 6 bases and 0 bases respectively, with 6 bases between them. CDR3 bases read: TGTGCCAGCAGGACCTCCTCCTATGAACAGTAC. This encodes CASRTSSYEQY. The whole CDR3 protein reads CASRTSSYEQYF.

As regards this clone: Genes here carry mouse names. The CDR3 is cut off 1 residue early in the read; its end comes from the germline J gene. The V and J genes are TRBV24 and TRBJ1-3, with 12 positions matching TRBD1. The CDR3 totals 16 residues. Germline V CDR1 and CDR2: KGHTA, FRNEEI. V shed 5 bases, J shed 0 bases, and the junction held 2 bases outside the gene matches. This CDR3 reads CASSGDRGLSGNTLYF. CDR3 DNA (partial): TGTGCCAGCAGTGGGGACAGGGGGCTTTCTGGAAATACGCTCTAT.

Worth noting for this clone: Mouse names are used for the genes. The chain's CDR3 is CASSLTPNTGQLYF. The sequenced part of the CDR3 DNA is TGTGCCAGCAGTCTGACTCCAAACACCGGGCAGCTCTAC. The chain links TRBV26 to TRBJ2-2; D ambiguous. The missing CDR3 end, 1 residue past where the read stops, is filled in from the germline J gene. The CDR3 covers 14 residues. In germline, CDR1 is KGHPV, CDR2 FQNQEV (reference sequence). Deletions cut 2 bases from V and 0 bases from J, with 4 bases between.

In the case of this clone: The genes and germline here are from mouse. The DNA ends 1 residue before the CDR3 does, and the rest of the CDR3 is filled in from the germline J gene. V and J are TRBV4 and TRBJ2-4; 9 bases align to TRBD2. Per the germline V gene, CDR1 is LGHDT and CDR2 is YNNKQL (reference sequence). CDR3 length: 14 residues. The ends lost 5 bases at V and 3 bases at J; junction bases unmatched: 3. CDR3 in amino acids: CASSHGLGQNTLYF. Partial CDR3 DNA: TGTGCCAGCAGCCATGGACTGGGGCAAAACACCTTGTAC.

Concerning this clone itself: All gene names here are mouse names. The read is 1 residue too short to cover the CDR3 end, so that end is filled in from the germline J gene. This chain links TRBV13-1 with TRBJ1-3; possibly TRBD1 for D (6 bases). This CDR3 is built from 13 residues. Germline lookup yields CDR1 NSHNY and CDR2 SYGAGN. V lost 5 bases and J 3 bases, leaving 9 bases between the germline ends. The CDR3 reads CASSLQGGNTLYF. The covered CDR3 bases are TGTGCCAGCAGCCTACAGGGTGGAAATACGCTCTAT.

With respect to this clone: Each gene name is a mouse one. Read sequence stops 1 residue before the CDR3 end, and the germline J gene provides the missing end. The chain uses TRBV16 and TRBJ2-1; 10 bases are a match to TRBD2. The V and J ends lost 5 bases and 3 bases, in that order; junction bases with no gene match: 4. The germline V gene encodes CDR1 SGHSA and CDR2 FRNQAP. The CDR3 contains 15 residues. The DNA read from the CDR3 is TGTGCAAGCAGCCGACTGGGGGGCCTCTATGCTGAGCAGTTC. It codes for CASSRLGGLYAEQF. The complete CDR3 reads CASSRLGGLYAEQFF.

In the case of this clone: The gene symbols are mouse symbols. The read terminates 1 residue ahead of where the CDR3 ends, so the germline J gene completes it. V usage is TRBV3 and J usage is TRBJ2-5; weak D call: TRBD2 (6 bases). CDR1 and CDR2 from the germline V gene are SNHLY and FYNGKV (reference sequence). V lost 5 bases, J lost 3 bases, and 9 bases lay in between. This CDR3 region has 13 residues. CDR3 residues: CASSQLGQDTQYF. Incomplete CDR3 DNA: TGTGCCAGCAGCCAACTGGGTCAAGACACCCAGTAC.

With regard to this clone: One base away lies a much larger clone, so this may be a sequencing read error. Mouse gene names apply. The sequence runs out 1 residue before the end of the CDR3; the remainder is reconstructed from the germline J gene. The genes are TRBV26 and TRBJ1-2, with D possibly TRBD1 on 5 matching bases. Germline V gene lookup returns CDR1 KGHPV and CDR2 FQNQEV (reference sequence). The CDR3 loop spans 13 amino acids. V was trimmed by 4 bases and J by 3 bases, leaving 9 bases between them. Here the CDR3 reads CASSPAGHSDYTF. The CDR3 DNA, read in part, is TGTGCCAGCAGTCCCGCGGGGCACTCCGACTACACC.

Points on this clone: Germline and genes here are mouse. The read is 1 residue too short to cover the CDR3 end, so that end is filled in from the germline J gene. The chain recombines TRBV20 with TRBJ2-1; 9 bases agree with TRBD2. CDR3 length: 13 amino acids. Germline CDR1 reads GFQATS; CDR2 reads STVNSAI. V lost 4 bases, J lost 3 bases, and 1 base stayed unmatched. The CDR3 loop reads CGAKTGGYAEQFF. The DNA read from the CDR3 is TGTGGTGCTAAGACTGGGGGCTATGCTGAGCAGTTC.

Notes on this clone: Mouse gene names apply. Coverage ceases 1 residue before the CDR3 finishes, and the germline J gene fills in the end. The chain links TRBV26 to TRBJ2-5; D unresolved. With 0 bases removed from V and 6 bases from J, the gap between germline ends came to 4 bases. The CDR3 consists of 12 residues. Germline values: CDR1 KGHPV, CDR2 FQNQEV (reference sequence). CDR3 DNA (partial): TGTGCCAGCAGTCTGTCGTGGGACACCCAGTAC. This translates into CASSLSWDTQY. The full CDR3 reads CASSLSWDTQYF.

This clone qualifies as medium-sized. Gene names are mouse gene names. The read stops 1 residue short of the end of the CDR3; the missing end is completed from the germline J gene. V and J are TRBV3 and TRBJ2-3; 11 nucleotides line up with TRBD1. The CDR3 contains 14 residues. The germline V gene encodes CDR1 SNHLY and CDR2 FYNGKV (reference sequence). The trim removed 6 bases at V and 6 bases at J, leaving 5 bases unmatched. CDR3 in amino acids: CASSRTGGGETLYF. CDR3 DNA, as far as it was read: TGTGCCAGCAGTCGGACAGGGGGCGGGGAAACGCTGTAT.

Concerning this clone: Genes here carry mouse names. The observed sequence ends 1 residue before the CDR3 terminus, with the missing tail filled in from the germline J gene. V is TRBV4 and J is TRBJ2-7, with 13 nucleotides matching TRBD2. V trimming: 5 bases; J trimming: 6 bases; junction bases outside the gene matches: 4. This CDR3 is 14 amino acids long. Germline loops: CDR1 LGHDT, CDR2 YNNKQL (reference sequence). The part of the CDR3 DNA that was read is TGTGCCAGCAGCCGGACTGGGGGGGCGCTTGAACAGTAC. It specifies CASSRTGGALEQY. The entire CDR3 protein reads CASSRTGGALEQYF.

As concerns this clone: Genes and germline are mouse. The read comes to an end 1 residue before the CDR3 does, leaving the germline J gene to fill in the end. The chain is built from TRBV20 and TRBJ2-2; 11 bases map to TRBD2. This CDR3 is built from 16 residues. V gave up 6 bases and J gave up 0 bases; unmatched junction bases: 6. Germline lookup yields CDR1 GFQATS and CDR2 STVNSAI. The CDR3 DNA, read in part, is TGTGGTGCGCCGGACTGGGGGGAGGCAAACACCGGGCAGCTCTAC. This codes for CGAPDWGEANTGQLY. The whole CDR3 protein reads CGAPDWGEANTGQLYF. The variable domain in full, with the rest retrieved from reference TRBV20 and TRBJ2-2, is GALVYQYPRRTICKSGTSMRMECQAVGFQATSVAWYRQSPQKTFELIALSTVNSAIKYEQNFTQEKFPISHPNLSFSSMTVLNAYLEDRGLYLCGAPDWGEANTGQLYFGEGSKLTVL.

Worth noting for this clone: Genes and germline are mouse. The read is 1 residue too short to cover the CDR3 end, so that end is filled in from the germline J gene. This chain connects TRBV13-2 to TRBJ2-5, with D possibly TRBD1 on 5 matching bases. The CDR3 contains 14 residues. Looked up from germline, CDR1 is NNHNN and CDR2 is SYGAGS (reference sequence). Trimming took off 2 bases at V and 0 bases at J, with 7 bases between the two ends. CDR3 DNA, as far as it was read: TGTGCCAGCGGTGAGGACACTAACCAAGACACCCAGTAC. Residues: CASGEDTNQDTQY. The entire CDR3 protein is CASGEDTNQDTQYF.

By proportion, this clone is medium-sized. Here the gene names and germline are mouse. The observed sequence ends 1 residue before the CDR3 terminus, with the missing tail filled in from the germline J gene. This chain connects TRBV23 to TRBJ2-7; the D call in the table, TRBD1, was not verified against the DNA. The CDR3 is 14 amino acids. Germline CDR1 KGHTA, CDR2 FQNQQP. The chain's CDR3 is CSSSPDRSSYEQYF. The sequenced part of the CDR3 DNA is TGCTCCAGCAGTCCGGACAGGAGCTCCTATGAACAGTAC.